Listed below are T cell receptor beta chains from one sample, sequenced in a study of OX40 agonist ivuxolimab in advanced cancers. Generated by immunoSEQ multiplex PCR, the TCRdb table keeps only in-frame clones and is missing some. The table has over 60,000 clones, 85% seen once. Here the sequenced sample was CD4+ or CD8+ T cells sorted from blood, taken in a trial of the OX40 agonist ivuxolimab. The receptors come from an adult with an advanced solid tumor such as melanoma, head and neck, liver or kidney cancer. CDR3s include the opening cysteine and the closing phenylalanine or tryptophan. D genes are given only for firm matches. Clone size appears in some rows only: once, few, many, or a class for an expanded clone.

d_call	v_call	cdr3_length	clone_size	j_call	cdr3_aa
-	TRBV6-1	15	-	TRBJ2-2	CASSVSTTDTGELFF
TRBD1	TRBV4-1	15	few	TRBJ1-6	CASSQMTGLNSPLHF
TRBD2	TRBV10-3	17	once	TRBJ2-5	CAISERDLAGGPETQYF
-	TRBV19	15	-	TRBJ1-5	CASTGGTSGGQPQHF
TRBD1	TRBV19	16	-	TRBJ1-1	CASSSATGGTNTEAFF
-	TRBV18	15	-	TRBJ1-2	CASSLNRATNYGYTF
TRBD1	TRBV5-1	14	-	TRBJ2-7	CASSFGTGNYEQYF
TRBD1	TRBV5-1	15	-	TRBJ2-1	CASSMDRGSYNEQFF
-	TRBV30	14	-	TRBJ1-4	CAWRADRSNEKLFF
-	TRBV6-5	13	-	TRBJ2-5	CASKEGAGETQYF
-	TRBV7-2	14	-	TRBJ1-1	CASSRNDRNTEAFF
-	TRBV7-2	14	-	TRBJ2-5	CASSPGGIQETQYF
-	TRBV5-1	15	-	TRBJ1-1	CASSPGDLMNTEAFF
-	TRBV12-5	17	-	TRBJ1-2	CASGLRQPDDDSYGYTF
TRBD1	TRBV6-1	13	-	TRBJ2-7	CASRMTGPYEQYF
TRBD1	TRBV6-5	13	-	TRBJ1-4	CASRYRGGEKLFF
TRBD1	TRBV19	14	-	TRBJ1-4	CASSTRQGNEKLFF
-	TRBV30	18	-	TRBJ1-3	CAWSAPLRATSSGNTIYF
-	TRBV7-3	14	-	TRBJ2-5	CASSLQGPQETQYF
TRBD1	TRBV7-2	17	-	TRBJ1-2	CASSLSMAGGANYGYTF
TRBD1	TRBV19	17	few	TRBJ1-1	CASSITPGTGGGTEAFF
TRBD2	TRBV5-1	18	-	TRBJ2-5	CASSLNPGTSGGVETQYF
-	TRBV6-5	16	once	TRBJ2-3	CASSLQGGLPTDTQYF
TRBD2	TRBV5-1	18	-	TRBJ2-5	CASSLAVGSGKYQETQYF
-	TRBV5-4	13	-	TRBJ1-2	CASSLFPGNGYTF
-	TRBV7-2	14	-	TRBJ1-5	CASSLNVYNQPQHF
-	TRBV20-1	11	once	TRBJ2-1	CSARGGNEQFF
-	TRBV7-9	11	-	TRBJ2-7	CASSLAGEQYF
-	TRBV30	13	once	TRBJ1-6	CAWGAQNNSPLHF
TRBD1	TRBV4-1	16	-	TRBJ1-5	CASSQGTGASNQPQHF
-	TRBV25-1	15	once	TRBJ2-2	CASNPGGTNTGELFF
-	TRBV7-2	14	-	TRBJ2-4	CASSLQTGRDIQYF
TRBD1	TRBV19	15	-	TRBJ1-2	CASSPRTGRSDGYTF
-	TRBV5-6	15	-	TRBJ2-2	CASSHGRENTGELFF
-	TRBV5-6	14	-	TRBJ1-6	CASSFNLGGSPLHF
-	TRBV5-6	13	once	TRBJ1-2	CASSLERNYGYTF
-	TRBV5-1	14	-	TRBJ1-1	CASTPSTGSREAFF
-	TRBV30	12	-	TRBJ1-2	CAWSGGWDGYTF
-	TRBV2	15	few	TRBJ2-7	CASSPLGQGNYEQYF
-	TRBV5-1	15	-	TRBJ2-5	CASSLRGTQQETQYF
-	TRBV30	13	-	TRBJ1-3	CAWAREGLGTIYF
-	TRBV2	15	-	TRBJ2-7	CASSVGRAETYEQYF
TRBD1	TRBV18	15	-	TRBJ2-7	CASSPLGQTSYEQYF
-	TRBV5-8	14	-	TRBJ2-3	CASSLYRNTDTQYF
TRBD2	TRBV5-1	16	-	TRBJ2-3	CASSFQTSGVADTQYF
TRBD1	TRBV10-3	16	-	TRBJ1-3	CAISVTGGDSGNTIYF
-	TRBV10-3	13	-	TRBJ2-1	CAISGGPYNEQFF
-	TRBV10-3	14	-	TRBJ2-7	CAITMGGFSYEQYF
TRBD2	TRBV11-2	16	-	TRBJ2-1	CASRKAGGSSYNEQFF
-	TRBV5-1	17	once	TRBJ2-4	CASSLYVRGQAKNIQYF
TRBD2	TRBV30	14	-	TRBJ2-1	CASTSGGFKNEQFF
-	TRBV6-1	13	-	TRBJ1-5	CASRLQGFQPQHF
TRBD1	TRBV5-1	17	-	TRBJ2-3	CASSQGQGTPSTDTQYF
-	TRBV5-6	14	-	TRBJ1-5	CASSLVGLNQPQHF